The clone carrying this T cell receptor beta chain was seen a handful of times. As yet, its antigen is unknown. Germline V gene sequence: CDR1 GTSNPN, CDR2 SVGIG (reference sequence). This CDR3 spans 15 amino acids. The ends were cut back, 1 base at V and 2 bases at J, with 9 bases in the middle. This record belongs to a study of beta chain features in type 1 diabetes. Findings and caveats of the study: Here, the possible influence of HLA type (on TCRB rearrangement) remained unresolved. Naive, central memory and Treg TCRB repertoires appeared more alike in patients than in healthy donors.

The isolated RNA, all of it, was reverse transcribed, so expressed TCRB transcripts were what got sequenced. Regulatory, naive and central memory T cell samples averaged roughly 4 million reads. Profiled with immunoSEQ multiplex PCR; TCRdb holds only in-frame clones, not every one. The sample shows around 310,000 clones, 11% of them seen only once. Cells sorted by CD45RO/CCR7/CD25/CD127/CD95/CD27 comprised CD4+ naive, central memory, regulatory and stem cell-like memory cells. Sequencing input: naive CD4+ T cells from blood. The receptor was isolated from a woman in her thirties in good health. The chain has TRBV30 and TRBJ2-6, with D maybe TRBD2 (6 bases). The CDR3 nucleotides are TGTGCCTGGAGTGCCCGCGGGGCTGGGGCCAACGTCCTGACTTTC. It specifies CAWSARGAGANVLTF. Using reference TRBV30 and TRBJ2-6 for the parts outside the CDR3, the full variable domain is SQTIHQWPATLVQPVGSPLSLECTVEGTSNPNLYWYRQAAGRGLQLLFYSVGIGQISSEVPQNLSASRPQDRQFILSSKKLLLSDSGFYLCAWSARGAGANVLTFGAGSRLTVL.